The 21 T cell receptor beta chains presented below share a single source sample, sequenced in a study of blood T cells in healthy people across ages. Alongside a J-beta primer mix, a sample-barcoded 5' primer served in a second PCR lasting roughly 7 to 12 cycles. MiXCR, applied by TCRdb to the 5' RACE reads, yields one record per CDR3 protein. The data contain about 670,000 distinct CDR3 sequences, more than 45% of them singletons. The sequenced sample consisted of blood. The receptors were gathered from a woman of 80 years or more in good health.

Points on this clonotype: A clone one base away is much larger, so this may be a read error. This chain links TRBV20-1 with TRBJ2-1, with TRBD2 matching 7 bases. V lost 3 bases and J lost 7; bases outside the gene matches: 12. The CDR3 has 15 residues. Germline-derived CDR1 and CDR2 are DFQATT and SNEGSKA (reference sequence). CDR3 residues: CSASLGRLAMNEQFF. CDR3 in DNA: TGCAGTGCTAGTTTGGGGAGACTAGCTATGAATGAGCAGTTCTTC.

This clonotype was counted a few times. Written as DNA, the CDR3 is TGCAGTGCTAAGCCCAGGGACAGGGATGAAAAACTGTTTTTT. Protein sequence: CSAKPRDRDEKLFF. V usage is TRBV20-1 and J usage is TRBJ1-4; 9 bases map to TRBD1. Per germline, CDR1 DFQATT and CDR2 SNEGSKA (reference sequence). CDR3 length: 14 residues. J lost 6 bases, V lost 4 bases, and 6 bases had no gene match.

This clonotype was observed many times. The chain uses TRBV27 and TRBJ2-7; D uncertain. The CDR3 loop spans 13 amino acids. CDR1 and CDR2 from the germline V gene are MNHEY and SMNVEV (reference sequence). The V end lost 5 bases, the J end lost 2 bases, and 10 bases lay between the germline ends. The CDR3 reads CASSPTLTYEQYF. CDR3 sequence (DNA): TGTGCCAGCAGTCCAACCCTCACCTACGAGCAGTACTTC.

The chain employs TRBV4-1 and TRBJ2-3; D is possibly TRBD2 (5 bases). In germline, CDR1 is MGHRA, CDR2 YSYEKL. The germline V and J ends were trimmed by 4 bases and 2 bases, with 16 bases remaining between them. The CDR3 length is 16 residues. In nucleotides, the CDR3 is TGCGCCAGCAGCCCTAGACGGGGAGCAAACACAGATACGCAGTATTTT. Protein product: CASSPRRGANTDTQYF.

The rearrangement links TRBV4-1 to TRBJ2-5; D remains unclear. Germline V gene sequence: CDR1 MGHRA, CDR2 YSYEKL. The CDR3 runs to 13 residues. V lost 4 bases, J lost 4 bases, and 10 bases lay in between. The CDR3 nucleotides are TGCGCCAGCAGCCTGTCGAGTTTAGAGACCCAGTACTTC. It yields the protein CASSLSSLETQYF.

V usage is TRBV5-1 and J usage is TRBJ2-4; no clear D. The V end was cut by 1 base, the J end by 5 bases, with 4 bases between. CDR3 size: 12 residues. Germline V lookup: CDR1 SGHRS, CDR2 YFSETQ. The DNA for the CDR3 is TGCGCCAGCAGCTTGTCAGAAAACATTCAGTACTTC. Translated: CASSLSENIQYF.

The chain employs TRBV27 and TRBJ1-2; D perhaps matches TRBD1 (5 bases). The CDR3 sequence is 14 residues long. The V end was cut by 3 bases, the J end by 10 bases, with 18 bases between. Germline-derived CDR1 and CDR2 are MNHEY and SMNVEV (reference sequence). The CDR3 DNA is TGTGCCAGCAGTTTGATCAGGGATTCCTTTGACTACACCTTC. Amino acids: CASSLIRDSFDYTF.

The chain links TRBV6-5 to TRBJ2-7; D perhaps matches TRBD2 (6 bases). This CDR3 spans 14 amino acids. V lost 5 bases and J lost 7, with 18 bases in between. Germline CDR1 MNHEY, CDR2 SVGAGI. The CDR3: CASSRTIRGYEQYF. CDR3 DNA sequence: TGTGCCAGCAGTCGGACAATACGGGGGTATGAGCAGTACTTC.

There are many counts of this clonotype. A read error may be the cause here, since a much bigger clone is one base away. The J gene is TRBJ1-2, the V gene TRBV6-5; 8 bases map to TRBD1. Germline lookup yields CDR1 MNHEY and CDR2 SVGAGI. The CDR3 contains 16 residues. Trimming at V came to 2 bases and at J to 5 bases, leaving 10 bases not matched to a gene. CDR3 in amino acids: CASSYIAGQEHYGYTF. DNA for the CDR3: TGTGCCAGCAGTTACATAGCGGGACAGGAACATTATGGCTACACCTTC.

This clonotype was found a few times. This sequence joins TRBV7-2 and TRBJ2-3, with unresolved D. The germline V gene has CDR1 SGHTA and CDR2 FQGNSA. The CDR3 covers 16 residues. V was pared by 1 base and J by 3 bases, with 14 bases between. The CDR3 spells CASSLGHRSATDTQYF. CDR3 coding DNA: TGTGCCAGCAGCTTAGGGCATAGGTCAGCAACAGATACGCAGTATTTT. Complete variable domain (other parts from reference TRBV7-2 and TRBJ2-3): GAGVSQSPSNKVTEKGKDVELRCDPISGHTALYWYRQSLGQGLEFLIYFQGNSAPDKSGLPSDRFSAERTGGSVSTLTIQRTQQEDSAVYLCASSLGHRSATDTQYFGPGTRLTVL.

V gene TRBV20-1 combines with J gene TRBJ1-4; D perhaps matches TRBD1 (5 bases). V shed 2 bases and J shed 7 bases, with 14 bases lying between them. The CDR3 sequence is 14 residues long. CDR1 DFQATT and CDR2 SNEGSKA come from the germline V gene (reference sequence). CDR3 in DNA: TGCAGTGCTAGACGGGACTTGGGCGGTGAAAAACTGTTTTTT. Translated: CSARRDLGGEKLFF.

With respect to this clonotype: The junction departs from the called germline gene at one end, perhaps through a read error. The V and J genes are TRBV15 and TRBJ2-7; D is undetermined. Per germline, CDR1 LNHNV and CDR2 YYDKDF (reference sequence). This CDR3 has 15 amino acids. The CDR3 DNA is TGCGCCACCAGCAGAGATCTCCCGACTGGGAACGAGCAGTACTTC. Its protein is CATSRDLPTGNEQYF.

This clonotype was counted many times. The chain joins TRBV7-9 to TRBJ2-3; no reliable D call. Trimming stripped 3 bases from V and 0 bases from J, with 13 bases between. Germline lookup yields CDR1 SEHNR and CDR2 FQNEAQ (reference sequence). This CDR3 has 16 residues. CDR3 region: CASSFKSRSSTDTQYF. The CDR3 DNA reads TGTGCCAGCAGCTTTAAGTCCCGGTCGAGCACAGATACGCAGTATTTT.

About this clonotype: Possible read error: a much larger clone is one base away. V gene TRBV6-1 combines with J gene TRBJ2-7, with D tentatively TRBD1 (6 bases). V shed 6 bases and J shed 6 bases, with 24 bases lying between them. This CDR3 is 16 amino acids long. CDR1 is MNHNS, CDR2 SASEGT, per germline. CDR3 sequence reads: CASSRQAESTNCEQYF. The CDR3 DNA reads TGTGCCAGCAGCAGACAGGCCGAATCCACCAACTGCGAGCAGTACTTC.

This clonotype has at least ten counts. V and J are TRBV28 and TRBJ2-7, with no clear D. Germline CDR1 is MDHEN and CDR2 is SYDVKM. The CDR3 is made up of 13 amino acids. Trimming shortened V by 3 bases and J by 2 bases, and 8 bases separated the two germline ends. CDR3 nucleotides: TGTGCCAGCAGTTTTTCAAGCCCCTACGAGCAGTACTTC. Protein sequence: CASSFSSPYEQYF.

The CDR3 bases are TGCGCCAGCAGCTCCGGAACCGGGACAGGATCTAACACTGAAGCTTTCTTT. Protein sequence: CASSSGTGTGSNTEAFF. This chain joins TRBV5-1 and TRBJ1-1, with 8 bases matching TRBD1. The CDR3 sequence is 17 residues long. Germline V gives CDR1 SGHRS, CDR2 YFSETQ. Unmatched junction bases numbered 12, after V lost 3 bases and J lost 2 bases. Full variable domain (remainder filled in from reference TRBV5-1 and TRBJ1-1): KAGVTQTPRYLIKTRGQQVTLSCSPISGHRSVSWYQQTPGQGLQFLFEYFSETQRNKGNFPGRFSGRQFSNSRSEMNVSTLELGDSALYLCASSSGTGTGSNTEAFFGQGTRLTVV.

This clonotype has at least ten counts. V and J are TRBV6-5 and TRBJ2-1; 8 bases map to TRBD2. The CDR3 contains 16 residues. The V gene end was trimmed by 7 bases and the J gene end by 5 bases; junction bases not matched to a gene: 13. Germline assignment: CDR1 MNHEY and CDR2 SVGAGI. CDR3 nucleotides: TGTGCCAGCACTAGTTGGACTAGCATGAGGAACAATGAGCAGTTCTTC. This gives the protein CASTSWTSMRNNEQFF.

For this clonotype: Just one base apart from a much larger clone, this may be a read error. This rearrangement joins TRBV25-1 to TRBJ1-1; D possibly corresponds to TRBD1 (6 bases). V lost 5 bases and J lost 3, with 16 bases in between. The CDR3 runs 15 residues. Looked up from germline, CDR1 is MGHDK and CDR2 is SYGVNS. The CDR3 reads CASSRQQGRDTEAFF. CDR3 sequence (DNA): TGTGCCAGCAGTCGACAACAGGGAAGGGACACTGAAGCTTTCTTT.

The rearrangement uses TRBV6-5 and TRBJ2-3; 7 nucleotides align to TRBD2. Germline V CDR1 and CDR2: MNHEY, SVGAGI. The CDR3 consists of 14 residues. Germline trimming cut 5 bases from V and 6 bases from J; bases unmatched to any gene: 8. CDR3 sequence: CASSGSRDYDTQYF. In DNA, the CDR3 is TGTGCCAGCAGTGGGAGCCGGGACTACGATACGCAGTATTTT.

This clonotype was detected ten times or more. The chain uses TRBV4-1 and TRBJ1-2, with a possible D match to TRBD1 (5 bases). This CDR3 is 13 amino acids long. The germline V and J ends were trimmed by 4 bases and 4 bases, with 10 bases remaining between them. Per germline, CDR1 MGHRA and CDR2 YSYEKL. CDR3 sequence: CASSLGLTYGYTF. The CDR3 DNA reads as TGCGCCAGCAGCCTGGGACTGACCTATGGCTACACCTTC.

This sequence joins TRBV2 and TRBJ2-5, with 11 bases that match TRBD1. Losses at the gene ends were 7 bases for V and 2 bases for J; bases not matched to a gene: 6. CDR3 length: 15 amino acids. CDR1 SNHLY and CDR2 FYNNEI come from the germline V gene. CDR3 sequence: CASIPDRGQQETQYF. The DNA for the CDR3 is TGTGCCAGCATTCCGGACAGGGGGCAACAAGAGACCCAGTACTTC.